Here is one T cell receptor beta chain with its context. Its specificity is unknown. cDNA reverse transcribed from extracted RNA served as the sequencing template. TCRdb's table, derived via immunoSEQ multiplex PCR, lists solely in-frame clones and lacks some. The data show around 120,000 clones, with 53% seen just once and approximately 0.5% held by the top ten. This sample is part of a study of CD8+ T cells in alopecia areata. Study as a whole: The study gave tofacitinib for 6 to 18 months, then 6 months off drug. Patients given treatment had severity scored by the percentage of scalp area affected.

Germline values: CDR1 MNHEY, CDR2 SMNVEV (reference sequence). The CDR3 covers 8 residues. Trimming cost V 4 bases and J 12 bases, with 3 bases left between them. Described treatment: oral pan-JAK inhibitor, 5-10 mg twice daily. Study observations and caveats: With one nonresponder, baseline CD8+ expansion's link to response remains uncertain.

V and J are TRBV27 and TRBJ2-5; D is uncertain. The source was CD4+ T cells sorted from blood, collected at week 4, from a patient treated with tofacitinib. This clonotype originated in a human donor with alopecia areata. The CDR3 DNA follows: TGTGCCAGCAGTTCAGAGTACTTC. This encodes CASSSEYF.